These 19 T cell receptor beta chains were all obtained from the same sample, sequenced in a study of T cell responses to AZD1222 COVID-19 vaccine. Sequenced by immunoSEQ multiplex PCR; TCRdb stores in-frame clones only, minus some. The data show almost 70,000 clones, about 80% seen once. The input for sequencing was peripheral blood, taken 28 days after the second AZD1222 dose. The source of these receptors is an adult who received the AZD1222 COVID-19 vaccine.

This chain links TRBV9 with TRBJ2-5; 12 bases align to TRBD2. This CDR3 has 19 amino acids. The V gene end was trimmed by 1 base and the J gene end by 5 bases; junction bases not matched to a gene: 15. The germline V gene has CDR1 SGDLS and CDR2 YYNGEE. CDR3 sequence: CASSVSVGTSGGSRETQYF. In nucleotides, the CDR3 is TGTGCCAGCAGCGTATCTGTCGGAACTAGCGGGGGGTCACGGGAGACCCAGTACTTC. Looking up the rest from reference TRBV9 and TRBJ2-5 gives the full variable domain: DSGVTQTPKHLITATGQRVTLRCSPRSGDLSVYWYQQSLDQGLQFLIQYYNGEERAKGNILERFSAQQFPDLHSELNLSSLELGDSALYFCASSVSVGTSGGSRETQYFGPGTRLLVL.

The chain has TRBV7-2 and TRBJ1-2; D not certain. V was clipped by 5 bases and J by 10 bases, with 11 bases between them. Looked up from germline, CDR1 is SGHTA and CDR2 is FQGNSA. The CDR3 extends over 11 amino acids. The CDR3 bases are TGTGCCAGCAGCCCCAACTCCGACTACACCTTC. Encoded protein: CASSPNSDYTF.

This sequence joins TRBV7-8 and TRBJ2-2, with D unresolved. CDR1 and CDR2 (germline): SGHVS, FQNEAQ. Deletions cut 0 bases from V and 7 bases from J, with 12 bases between. The CDR3 loop spans 15 amino acids. CDR3 amino acids: CASSLAVGMDGELFF. The CDR3 DNA is TGTGCCAGCAGCTTAGCGGTGGGGATGGACGGGGAGCTGTTTTTT.

The chain uses TRBV19 and TRBJ2-7; tentatively, D is TRBD1 or TRBD2 (5 bases each). The CDR3 has 15 amino acids. Germline CDR1 reads LNHDA; CDR2 reads SQIVND (reference sequence). Between the trimmed V and J ends, which lost 2 bases and 6 bases, there was a span of 17 bases. As DNA, the CDR3 is TGTGCCAGTAGTATACAACCGGGACCAACCCTCGAGCAGTACTTC. Protein product: CASSIQPGPTLEQYF.

This clone was seen only once. This sequence joins TRBV6-5 and TRBJ1-1; D is possibly TRBD1 (6 bases). V gave up 7 bases and J gave up 0 bases, with 12 bases separating them. The CDR3 is 14 amino acids. The germline gives CDR1 MNHEY, CDR2 SVGAGI. For the CDR3, the DNA is TGTGCCAGCAAGAGGACAGACTTGAACACTGAAGCTTTCTTT. Translating it yields CASKRTDLNTEAFF.

The rearrangement links TRBV7-8 to TRBJ2-7; 7 bases agree with TRBD1. This CDR3 region has 16 residues. After removal of 4 bases from V and 1 base from J, the junction contained 10 bases not matched to a gene. The germline CDR1 and CDR2 sequences are SGHVS and FQNEAQ. CDR3 protein: CASSSVPGTASYEQYF. The CDR3 coding sequence is TGTGCCAGCAGCTCCGTTCCCGGGACAGCGTCCTACGAGCAGTACTTC.

V usage is TRBV9 and J usage is TRBJ1-1; D gene ambiguous. V was shortened by 1 base and J by 0 bases, with 4 bases between the two germline ends. The CDR3 spans 13 residues. Looked up from germline, CDR1 is SGDLS and CDR2 is YYNGEE. Written as DNA, the CDR3 is TGTGCCAGCAGCGTATCAGTGAACACTGAAGCTTTCTTT. It codes for CASSVSVNTEAFF.

The chain uses TRBV5-1 and TRBJ2-1; 7 bases agree with TRBD1. Trimming removed 0 bases from V and 1 base from J; junction bases left unmatched: 4. Germline loops: CDR1 SGHRS, CDR2 YFSETQ. The CDR3 is made up of 16 amino acids. In DNA form, the CDR3 reads TGCGCCAGCAGCTTGGGGGACAGTTTATCCTACAATGAGCAGTTCTTC. Protein: CASSLGDSLSYNEQFF. Variable domain in full (rest from reference TRBV5-1 and TRBJ2-1): KAGVTQTPRYLIKTRGQQVTLSCSPISGHRSVSWYQQTPGQGLQFLFEYFSETQRNKGNFPGRFSGRQFSNSRSEMNVSTLELGDSALYLCASSLGDSLSYNEQFFGPGTRLTVL.

This clone was seen a handful of times. The V gene is TRBV30, the J gene TRBJ2-3; the match to TRBD2 covers 9 bases. Looked up from germline, CDR1 is GTSNPN and CDR2 is SVGIG (reference sequence). The junction had 7 bases not matched to a gene; V was cut back by 2 bases and J by 4 bases. The CDR3 has 15 amino acids. The CDR3 here is CAWSMGGGASDTQYF. CDR3 DNA sequence: TGTGCCTGGAGTATGGGCGGGGGGGCCTCAGATACGCAGTATTTT.

The J gene is TRBJ1-2, the V gene TRBV5-6; possibly TRBD1 for D (6 bases). V was cut by 0 bases and J by 4 bases, with 22 bases left in between. This CDR3 has 18 residues. The V gene's germline CDR1 is SGHDT and CDR2 YYEEEE. The CDR3 here is CASSLGQDSLISSYGYTF. CDR3 nucleotides: TGTGCCAGCAGCTTGGGACAGGACAGTTTGATTTCCAGCTATGGCTACACCTTC.

The V gene is TRBV7-3, the J gene TRBJ2-6; 7 nucleotides line up with TRBD1. The junction had 9 bases not matched to a gene; V was cut back by 1 base and J by 0 bases. Germline V gives CDR1 SGHTA, CDR2 FQGTGA. CDR3 length: 19 amino acids. In DNA, the CDR3 is TGTGCCAGCAGCTTAAAGGGGACAGCGGCGAGCTCTGGGGCCAACGTCCTGACTTTC. Amino acid sequence: CASSLKGTAASSGANVLTF.

This clone was recorded a few times. The chain recombines TRBV11-2 with TRBJ2-7; maybe TRBD2 (6 bases). Germline V gives CDR1 SGHAT, CDR2 FQNNGV. The V and J ends lost 3 bases and 2 bases respectively, with 11 bases between them. The CDR3 length is 14 residues. For the CDR3, the DNA is TGTGCCAGCAGCTTCTGTGGGACTGCCTACGAGCAGTACTTC. Amino acid sequence: CASSFCGTAYEQYF.

This clone has just a few counts. The rearrangement uses TRBV7-2 and TRBJ2-1; 9 bases align to TRBD1. Germline V lookup: CDR1 SGHTA, CDR2 FQGNSA. The CDR3 extends over 16 amino acids. V gave up 3 bases and J gave up 2 bases; unmatched junction bases: 5. The CDR3 DNA reads TGTGCCAGCAGCTTGCTACAGGGGGCTCCCTACAATGAGCAGTTCTTC. Translation gives CASSLLQGAPYNEQFF.

This clone has just a few counts. V is TRBV7-9 and J is TRBJ1-2, with 10 bases that match TRBD1. CDR3 length: 16 residues. The J segment lost 3 bases and the V segment lost 4 bases, leaving 8 bases of the junction unmatched. The germline gives CDR1 SEHNR, CDR2 FQNEAQ (reference sequence). The CDR3 is CASSSRDRGLYYGYTF. In DNA form, the CDR3 reads TGTGCCAGCAGCTCCCGGGACAGGGGACTTTACTATGGCTACACCTTC.

This rearrangement joins TRBV6-2 or TRBV6-3 to TRBJ1-5; the D gene is possibly TRBD1 (6 bases). Germline CDR1 is MNHEY and CDR2 is SVGEGT. The V end was cut by 6 bases, the J end by 3 bases, with 18 bases between. This CDR3 comprises 16 residues. Here the CDR3 reads CASSTTGQLLNQPQHF. CDR3 sequence (DNA): TGTGCCAGCAGCACAACAGGACAGTTACTCAATCAGCCCCAGCATTTT.

The rearrangement joins TRBV6-4 to TRBJ2-1, with D perhaps TRBD2 (6 bases). The germline V gene encodes CDR1 MRHNA and CDR2 SNTAGT. V was clipped by 3 bases and J by 6 bases, with 12 bases between them. The CDR3 runs 14 residues. The CDR3 loop is CASSEGGDPNEQFF. The DNA for the CDR3 is TGTGCCAGCAGTGAAGGCGGGGACCCCAATGAGCAGTTCTTC.

This clone was picked up a small number of times. The chain uses TRBV20-1 and TRBJ2-1; D not certain. CDR1 is DFQATT and CDR2 is SNEGSKA in the germline V gene (reference sequence). CDR3 length: 11 residues. V lost 6 bases to trimming and J lost 3 bases, with 6 bases between them. The DNA for the CDR3 is TGCAGTGCCACTATCTACAATGAGCAGTTCTTC. Its protein product is CSATIYNEQFF.

The rearrangement links TRBV30 to TRBJ1-3, with no clear D. CDR3 length equals 16 residues. V lost 2 bases and J lost 0, with 14 bases in between. Germline CDR1 GTSNPN, CDR2 SVGIG (reference sequence). Here the CDR3 reads CAWSISGGNSGNTIYF. CDR3 nucleotide sequence: TGTGCCTGGAGTATCAGTGGCGGTAACTCTGGAAACACCATATATTTT. Full variable domain (remainder filled in from reference TRBV30 and TRBJ1-3): SQTIHQWPATLVQPVGSPLSLECTVEGTSNPNLYWYRQAAGRGLQLLFYSVGIGQISSEVPQNLSASRPQDRQFILSSKKLLLSDSGFYLCAWSISGGNSGNTIYFGEGSWLTVV.

The CDR3 is CASSMIGAVGYF. The CDR3 DNA reads TGTGCCAGCAGCATGATAGGGGCCGTCGGGTATTTT. The chain couples TRBV11-2 to TRBJ2-3; D may be TRBD1 (5 bases). CDR1 is SGHAT, CDR2 FQNNGV, per germline. The CDR3 consists of 12 residues. V lost 5 bases and J 14 bases, leaving 17 bases between the germline ends.